This TCR beta chain was sequenced in a study of chemoradiotherapy in HPV16-positive cancers (dated by TCRdb to between 2021 and 2023). Regarding the research as a whole: Candidate HPV-specific T-cell clones and common TCR motifs were defined by functional T-cell assays performed on cells from a couple of HPV16-positive patients. The study asked whether T-cell immunity to the HPV oncoproteins E6 and E7 changes during chemoradiotherapy and whether this immunity affects survival. The candidate HPV-specific TCRs and motifs were subsequently tracked in TCR repertoires obtained from some 80 patients with HPV-related cancers.

Notes on this clone: This clone's antigen is unknown. Base qualities are not recorded, but no much larger clone differs from it by a single base.

Summary of the overall study and its limitations: Expansion of candidate HPV-specific clones and E7-related TCR motifs was observed in the tumor microenvironment during treatment, whereas no such expansion was observed for non-HPV-specific T cells. Only a couple of HPV16-positive patients were used to derive the functional definition of HPV-specific T cells, and the survival association was reported for HPV16-positive patients. Improved recurrence-free survival in HPV16-positive patients was associated with expansion of HPV-responsive T cells during chemoradiotherapy.

Repertoires were sampled repeatedly over the course of chemoradiotherapy so that clonal expansion in the tumor microenvironment could be followed. Trimming costs V 3 bases and J 8 bases, and their ends lie 10 bases apart. Inclusive of the bounding cysteine and phenylalanine, the CDR3 is 12 residues long. Only the CDR3 region is kept as DNA, spanning 36 bases read in frame from base 1. As encoded in the germline V gene, CDR1 is SNHLY while CDR2 is FYNNEI. Library preparation employed the immunoSEQ multiplex PCR assay. As stored in TCRdb, this immuneACCESS dataset retains in-frame rearrangements with V and J assigned. A fraction of the clones does not appear; measured against another copy, unresolved V genes explain less than half of the discrepancy, and the remainder lacks a known reason. This sample has about 21,000 clones in its table, and about 90% of those were observed once. Roughly 2.3% of the sample is taken by the ten largest.

The receptor's source is a human donor with HPV-associated anogenital cancer. The specimen was blood, collected from a patient who underwent chemoradiotherapy. Recombination joined TRBV2 with TRBJ1-2, with no reliable assignment of the D segment. Read as DNA, the sequence is TGTGCCAGCAGTGACCGCGTGGTGGGCTACACCTTC. Its translation is CASSDRVVGYTF. Supplemented by the reference TRBV2 and TRBJ1-2 proteins around the CDR3, the complete variable domain is EPEVTQTPSHQVTQMGQEVILRCVPISNHLYFYWYRQILGQKVEFLVSFYNNEISEKSEIFDDQFSVERPDGSNFTLKIRSTKLEDSAMYFCASSDRVVGYTFGSGTRLTVV.